This is a list of T cell receptor beta chains from one sample in a study of PD-L1 blockade in urothelial cancer. Data came from immunoSEQ multiplex PCR; TCRdb stores just in-frame clones and leaves some out. The table shows 38,000 or so clones, with 84% occurring only once. Sample: PBMCs, taken around atezolizumab (anti-PD-L1) treatment. The origin of the receptors is a man aged 40-49 years with urothelial cancer. CDR3s include the opening cysteine and the closing phenylalanine or tryptophan. The order of the fields is clone size, D gene, V gene, J gene, CDR3 protein, CDR3 DNA. A D gene is named only where the DNA matches it firmly. Where a row states a size, it is once, few, many or the class of an expanded clone; other rows omit it.

>NA|NA|TRBV19|TRBJ2-3
CASSIRALGGAGDTQYF
TGTGCCAGTAGTATACGCGCGCTCGGGGGAGCCGGGGATACGCAGTATTTT
>NA|TRBD2|TRBV7-6|TRBJ2-1
CASINELGLAVGEQFF
TGTGCCAGCATCAACGAATTGGGACTAGCGGTAGGTGAGCAGTTCTTC
>NA|NA|TRBV5-1|TRBJ2-1
CASSLEGGQTFF
TGCGCCAGCAGCTTGGAGGGGGGGCAGACGTTCTTC
>NA|NA|TRBV7-9|TRBJ2-7
CASSLVPGSYEQYF
TGTGCCAGCAGCTTAGTCCCGGGATCCTACGAGCAGTACTTC
>NA|TRBD1|TRBV27|TRBJ1-1
CASSFKGANTEAFF
TGTGCCAGCAGTTTCAAGGGGGCGAACACTGAAGCTTTCTTT
>NA|TRBD2|TRBV18|TRBJ2-1
CASSPGTSGFDEQFF
TGTGCCAGCTCACCTGGAACTAGCGGATTCGATGAGCAGTTCTTC
>NA|NA|TRBV7-3|TRBJ2-1
CARLFGLAGHNEQFF
TGTGCCCGCCTGTTCGGGCTAGCTGGCCACAATGAGCAGTTCTTC
>NA|NA|TRBV6-6|TRBJ2-2
CASSYGDRRTGELFF
TGTGCCAGCAGTTACGGCGACAGGCGAACCGGGGAGCTGTTTTTT
>NA|NA|TRBV4-2|TRBJ2-1
CASSPTSSRLSEQFF
TGTGCCAGCAGCCCCACTAGCTCCCGCCTATCTGAGCAGTTCTTC
>NA|NA|TRBV6-1|TRBJ1-5
CASRQHRAGGQPQHF
TGTGCCAGCAGGCAACACAGGGCCGGCGGTCAGCCCCAGCATTTT
>NA|NA|TRBV5-8|TRBJ1-2
CASSVDSSYGYTF
TGTGCCAGCAGCGTAGACAGTTCCTATGGCTACACCTTC
>NA|TRBD1|TRBV6-1|TRBJ1-1
CASNPGTANTEAFF
TGTGCCAGCAACCCTGGGACAGCCAACACTGAAGCTTTCTTT
>NA|TRBD1|TRBV28|TRBJ1-1
CLTGPGGEVTEAFF
TGTCTGACAGGCCCAGGGGGCGAAGTCACTGAAGCTTTCTTT
>few|NA|TRBV18|TRBJ1-5
CASSLTVSNQPQHF
TGTGCCAGCTCACTAACGGTGTCCAATCAGCCCCAGCATTTT
>NA|NA|TRBV15|TRBJ2-1
CATSSPRLTDYNEQFF
TGTGCCACCAGCAGCCCCCGGCTCACAGATTACAATGAGCAGTTCTTC